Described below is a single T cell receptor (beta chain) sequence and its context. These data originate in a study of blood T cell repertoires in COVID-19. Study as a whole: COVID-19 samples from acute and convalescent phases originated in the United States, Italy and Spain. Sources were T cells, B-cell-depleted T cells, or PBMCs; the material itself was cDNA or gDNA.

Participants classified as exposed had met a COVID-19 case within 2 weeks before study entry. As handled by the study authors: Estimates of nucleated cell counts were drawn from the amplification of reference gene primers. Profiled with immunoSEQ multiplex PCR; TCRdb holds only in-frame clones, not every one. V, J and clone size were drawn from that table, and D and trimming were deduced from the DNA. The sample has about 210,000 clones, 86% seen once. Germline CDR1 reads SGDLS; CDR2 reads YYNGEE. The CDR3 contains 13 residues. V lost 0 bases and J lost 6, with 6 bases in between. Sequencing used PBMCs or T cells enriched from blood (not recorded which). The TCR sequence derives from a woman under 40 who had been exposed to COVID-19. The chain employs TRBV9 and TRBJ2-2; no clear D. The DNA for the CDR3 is TGTGCCAGCAGCGTAGCAGAGGCCGGGGAGCTGTTTTTT. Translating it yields CASSVAEAGELFF.